The sequence of this T cell receptor (beta chain) was determined in a study of CD8+CD57+ T cells in acquired aplastic anemia. As for the study in general: The DNA of sorted CD4+ and CD8+ cells averaged approximately 3.3 ug.

Using genomic DNA as the template, TCR beta VDJ and CDR3 profiling was carried out. Each CDR3 protein is one row after TCRdb ran MiXCR on the reads. The sample lists around 200,000 distinct CDR3 sequences, roughly half occurring once. Patients selected for sequencing had displayed CD8+CD57+ cell expansion by flow cytometry. As a group, the patients uniformly had severe acquired aplastic anemia. Prior therapy had not been administered to any patient at the time of blood sampling. The CDR3 has 12 residues. Trimming removed 7 bases from V and 10 bases from J, with 11 bases in between. Germline CDR1 and CDR2: SEHNR and FQNEAQ (reference sequence).

Sequencing input: sorted CD4+, CD8+, or CD8+CD57+ T cells (not recorded which) from PBMCs. The source of this sequence is a human donor with aplastic anemia. V usage is TRBV7-9 and J usage is TRBJ1-6; no clear D. CDR3 bases: TGTGCCAGCATGGGTGGTTACTCACCCCTCCACTTT. Amino acid sequence: CASMGGYSPLHF.